One T cell receptor (beta chain) is described in this entry. Sorted populations all exceeded 98% purity. The sample is drawn from a study of beta chain features in type 1 diabetes. Across the study: Across every sample, around 100,000,000 sorted cells were examined in total.

Expressed TCRB transcripts were sequenced because the isolated RNA had all been reverse transcribed beforehand. TCRdb's copy holds only in-frame clones and misses some; the assay was immunoSEQ multiplex PCR. This table holds approximately 150,000 clones, 9% to 10% found once. CDR3 length equals 13 residues. Germline lookup yields CDR1 MNHEY and CDR2 SVGAGI. Trimming removed 2 bases from V and 8 bases from J, with 12 bases in between. The receptor was isolated from a middle-aged woman in good health. The V and J genes are TRBV6-5 and TRBJ1-2; D gene ambiguous. Sequencing used central memory CD4+ T cells from blood. CDR3 amino acids: CASSYPTGGGYTF. DNA for the CDR3: TGTGCCAGCAGTTACCCCACGGGAGGCGGCTACACCTTC.